These 2 T cell receptor beta chains were all obtained from the same sample, sequenced in a study of T cells expressing NK-cell markers. TCRdb reprocessed the 5' RACE reads; each CDR3 protein has one entry and no DNA is given. Seen in this sample are some 390,000 distinct CDR3 sequences; the ten most common clones hold about 10%. Specimen: blood T cells: a sorted CD56 or NKG2C T cell subset, CD4+ or CD8+ T cells, or bulk PBMC T cells (not recorded which). These receptors were collected from a woman in her forties or fifties in good health.

This chain links TRBV14 with TRBJ2-2; TCRdb picks TRBD1, but there is no DNA to check that call. Germline CDR1 is SGHDN and CDR2 is FVKESK. This CDR3 has 16 amino acids. CDR3 amino acids: CASSQIGTANTGELFF.

The gene calls are TRBV5-1 and TRBJ1-3. Germline V gene sequence: CDR1 SGHRS, CDR2 YFSETQ. This CDR3 spans 13 amino acids. CDR3 amino acids: CASSGLDGNTIYF.